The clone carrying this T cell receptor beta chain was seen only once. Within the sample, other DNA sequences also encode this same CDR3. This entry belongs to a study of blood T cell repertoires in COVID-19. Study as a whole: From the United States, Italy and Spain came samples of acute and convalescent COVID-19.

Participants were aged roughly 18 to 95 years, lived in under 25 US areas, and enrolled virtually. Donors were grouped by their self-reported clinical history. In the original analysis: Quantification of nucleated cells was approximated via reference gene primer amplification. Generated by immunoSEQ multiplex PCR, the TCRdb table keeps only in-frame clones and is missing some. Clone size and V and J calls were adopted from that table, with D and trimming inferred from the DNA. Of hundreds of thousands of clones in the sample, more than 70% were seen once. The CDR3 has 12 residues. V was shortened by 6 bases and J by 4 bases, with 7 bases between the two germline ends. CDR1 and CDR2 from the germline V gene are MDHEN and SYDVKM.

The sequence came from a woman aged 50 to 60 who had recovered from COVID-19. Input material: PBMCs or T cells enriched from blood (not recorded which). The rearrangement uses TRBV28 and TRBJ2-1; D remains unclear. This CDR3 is CASSLSYNEQFF. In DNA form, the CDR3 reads TGTGCCAGCAGCCTCTCTTACAATGAGCAGTTCTTC.